Each of the 16 T cell receptor beta chains below was sequenced from the same sample in a study of vaccination and CD4 T cells after COVID-19. These TCRs are of unknown antigen specificity. Sequenced with the Oncomine TCR Beta short-read assay was DNA taken from cultured CD4+ T cells. Scientists extracted genomic DNA from CD4+ T cells grown in culture. TCRdb re-called the PCR reads with MiXCR, one entry per CDR3 protein. Seen here are approximately 9,300 distinct CDR3 sequences, about 34% observed once, and the top ten hold about 20%. Treatment denoted: approximately 9-day PBMC culture with coronavirus spike peptide pools or control peptides (ViraFEST assay). From the unexposed donor, CD4+ T cells were collected ahead of the COVID-19 pandemic (2011-2018). The source material was CD4+ T cells from blood, cultured in vitro. These TCRs come from a human donor in good health.

This clonotype was counted once. The V and J genes are TRBV19 and TRBJ2-7, with 9 nucleotides matching TRBD2. Germline CDR1 reads LNHDA; CDR2 reads SQIVND (reference sequence). V was clipped by 6 bases and J by 3 bases; unmatched bases: 6. The CDR3 consists of 14 residues. For the CDR3, the DNA is TGTGCCAGTAGACCCGGGACTAGCTTCTACGAGCAGTACTTC. Protein product: CASRPGTSFYEQYF.

This clonotype came up a few times. The rearrangement joins TRBV28 to TRBJ1-6, with no clear D. Germline CDR1 MDHEN, CDR2 SYDVKM. V lost 9 bases and J 1 base, leaving 7 bases between the germline ends. This CDR3 is 13 amino acids long. The CDR3 sequence is CARGPSYNSPLHF. DNA for the CDR3: TGTGCCAGGGGTCCATCCTATAATTCACCCCTCCACTTT.

The chain employs TRBV10-3 and TRBJ2-3, with 13 bases fitting TRBD2. V lost 4 bases and J lost 2; bases outside the gene matches: 6. Looked up from germline, CDR1 is ENHRY and CDR2 is SYGVKD. The CDR3 runs to 17 residues. The CDR3 bases are TGTGCCATCAGTGGGACTAGCGGGAGCCCCAACACAGATACGCAGTATTTT. This gives the protein CAISGTSGSPNTDTQYF.

V gene TRBV19 combines with J gene TRBJ2-3; TRBD1 aligns across 12 bases. The V and J ends lost 7 bases and 3 bases, in that order; junction bases with no gene match: 11. CDR1 and CDR2 from the germline V gene are LNHDA and SQIVND (reference sequence). The CDR3 runs 17 residues. The CDR3 reads CASNKGQGASWTDTQYF. The CDR3 bases are TGTGCCAGTAATAAGGGACAGGGGGCCTCTTGGACAGATACGCAGTATTTT.

The CDR3 loop reads CASSLAGRTDTQYF. The DNA for the CDR3 is TGTGCCAGCAGCTTAGCGGGTAGGACAGATACGCAGTATTTT. The V call is TRBV11-3, the J call TRBJ2-3; D not certain. CDR3 length: 14 amino acids. Trimming cost V 1 base and J 3 bases, with 8 bases left between them. Germline CDR1 is SGHNT and CDR2 is YENEEA.

By share of the sample, this clonotype is medium-sized (0.01 to 0.1%). This chain links TRBV7-9 with TRBJ2-7; D call uncertain. The CDR3 totals 12 residues. CDR1 and CDR2 (germline): SEHNR, FQNEAQ (reference sequence). Trimming pared 5 bases from V and 0 bases from J, leaving 5 bases between. The DNA of the CDR3 is TGTGCCAGCAGCACGAGCTCCTACGAGCAGTACTTC. As protein: CASSTSSYEQYF.

This clonotype is medium-sized by share. CDR3 nucleotides: TGCAGTGCCGAAGTTAAACAGGGTAGCGGGGAGCTGTTTTTT. Translating it yields CSAEVKQGSGELFF. The rearrangement links TRBV20-1 to TRBJ2-2; D perhaps matches TRBD1 (6 bases). Germline V gene sequence: CDR1 DFQATT, CDR2 SNEGSKA (reference sequence). Trimming removed 6 bases at V and 7 bases at J, with 18 bases between. The CDR3 is made up of 14 amino acids.

This clonotype was found a few times. The chain carries TRBV15 and TRBJ1-5; the D is unclear. Germline CDR1 reads LNHNV; CDR2 reads YYDKDF (reference sequence). This CDR3 is 13 amino acids long. The V end was cut by 5 bases, the J end by 8 bases, with 13 bases between. The CDR3 region is CATSLVRVKPQHF. The CDR3 DNA sequence: TGTGCCACCAGCCTCGTTAGAGTGAAGCCCCAGCATTTT. The full variable domain, in which reference TRBV15 and TRBJ1-5 provide the parts outside the CDR3, is DAMVIQNPRYQVTQFGKPVTLSCSQTLNHNVMYWYQQKSSQAPKLLFHYYDKDFNNEADTPDNFQSRRPNTSFCFLDIRSPGLGDTAMYLCATSLVRVKPQHFGDGTRLSIL.

Regarding this clonotype: Sequence at one end of the junction differs from germline and may be a read error. The DNA for the CDR3 is TGTGCCAGCGCCTTGGAGGGGCTTGAAGCTAACTATGGCCACACCTTC. Residues: CASALEGLEANYGHTF. The chain employs TRBV28 and TRBJ1-2, with a weak D call TRBD1 (5 bases). CDR3 size: 16 residues. Looked up from germline, CDR1 is MDHEN and CDR2 is SYDVKM.

This chain links TRBV20-1 with TRBJ1-5; 12 bases are shared with TRBD1. V lost 1 base and J lost 2; bases outside the gene matches: 3. Per germline, CDR1 DFQATT and CDR2 SNEGSKA (reference sequence). The CDR3 sequence is 16 residues long. The CDR3 nucleotides are TGCAGTGCTAGAGTGGGACAGGGGGCAGGCAATCAGCCCCAGCATTTT. Its protein product is CSARVGQGAGNQPQHF.

The DNA for the CDR3 is TGTGCCAGCAGTTTAAGTGTCAATAGCAATCAGCCCCAGCATTTT. It is translated as CASSLSVNSNQPQHF. The gene calls are TRBV27 and TRBJ1-5; D not resolved. CDR1 and CDR2 from the germline V gene are MNHEY and SMNVEV (reference sequence). The CDR3 extends over 15 amino acids. V lost 2 bases, J lost 0 bases, and 8 bases lay in between.

This clonotype was detected only a few times. The rearrangement uses TRBV4-1 and TRBJ1-1; D perhaps matches TRBD1 (5 bases). The germline V gene has CDR1 MGHRA and CDR2 YSYEKL. Trimming shortened V by 7 bases and J by 6 bases, and 9 bases separated the two germline ends. This CDR3 has 11 residues. CDR3 protein: CASTRGSEAFF. The CDR3 DNA reads as TGCGCCAGCACACGGGGGTCTGAAGCTTTCTTT.

The V and J genes are TRBV7-9 and TRBJ1-5; D gene unclear. This CDR3 has 12 residues. V was pared by 1 base and J by 7 bases, with 5 bases between. Germline-derived CDR1 and CDR2 are SEHNR and FQNEAQ (reference sequence). CDR3 coding DNA: TGTGCCAGCAGCTTAGGAAGCCAGCCCCAGCATTTT. Protein sequence: CASSLGSQPQHF.

About this clonotype itself: One end of the junction does not line up with germline, which may come from a read error. The V gene is TRBV5-8, the J gene TRBJ1-1, with a tentative D call TRBD1 (6 bases). The CDR3 totals 15 residues. Per germline, CDR1 SGHTS and CDR2 YDEGEE. The CDR3 DNA reads as TGTGCCAGCAGCTTGAGGGGGTTAATGAACACTGAAGTTTTCTTT. Translated: CASSLRGLMNTEVFF. The full variable domain, rest sourced from reference TRBV5-8 and TRBJ1-1, is EAGVTQSPTHLIKTRGQQATLRCSPISGHTSVYWYQQALGLGLQFLLWYDEGEERNRGNFPPRFSGRQFPNYSSELNVNALELEDSALYLCASSLRGLMNTEVFFGQGTRLTVV.

The CDR3 DNA reads TGTGCCAGCAGCTTCGGGAGGGGTAGGGCTGAAGCTTTCTTT. Translating it yields CASSFGRGRAEAFF. The chain employs TRBV11-2 and TRBJ1-1; possible D gene TRBD1, 5 bases. Germline V lookup: CDR1 SGHAT, CDR2 FQNNGV. The CDR3 loop spans 14 amino acids. Between the trimmed V and J ends, which lost 3 bases and 6 bases, there was a span of 14 bases.

This clonotype was counted only a few times. The chain has TRBV6-1 and TRBJ1-5, with 8 bases identical to TRBD1. Germline values: CDR1 MNHNS, CDR2 SASEGT. CDR3 length equals 15 residues. Unmatched junction bases numbered 8, after V lost 7 bases and J lost 3 bases. The CDR3 loop reads CASKTRGQDNQPQHF. CDR3 coding DNA: TGTGCCAGCAAGACCAGGGGGCAGGACAATCAGCCCCAGCATTTT.